The 13 T cell receptor beta chains presented below share a single source sample, sequenced in a study of cytotoxic CD8 clonotypes in ibrutinib-treated CLL. Only in-frame clones appear in the TCRdb table, and some are missing; sequencing was by immunoSEQ multiplex PCR. Here the sample spans 50,000 to 75,000 clones, about 65% being singletons. The sequenced sample was PBMCs, obtained after 12 months of ibrutinib treatment. These receptors were obtained from a human donor with chronic lymphocytic leukemia.

The V and J genes are TRBV6-5 and TRBJ2-5; TRBD2 might be the D (6 bases). Germline V gene data show CDR1 as MNHEY and CDR2 as SVGAGI. V lost 2 bases and J lost 5, with 12 bases in between. There are 14 residues in the CDR3. The CDR3 loop is CASSYQSRGETQYF. In DNA form, the CDR3 reads TGTGCCAGCAGTTACCAAAGCCGGGGGGAGACCCAGTACTTC.

This sequence joins TRBV7-9 and TRBJ1-5; D not certain. V was pared by 1 base and J by 7 bases, with 8 bases between. CDR3 length equals 13 residues. Germline-derived CDR1 and CDR2 are SEHNR and FQNEAQ (reference sequence). The CDR3 loop reads CASSLGREQPQHF. The CDR3 coding sequence is TGTGCCAGCAGCTTAGGTAGGGAACAGCCCCAGCATTTT.

This clone was detected only once. This chain links TRBV6-6 with TRBJ2-2, with D possibly TRBD1 on 6 matching bases. V lost 4 bases, J lost 4 bases, and 13 bases lay in between. The CDR3 runs 15 residues. CDR1 and CDR2 (germline): MNHNY, SVGAGI (reference sequence). The DNA of the CDR3 is TGTGCCAGCAGTTTCGGACAGTTACGCACCGGGGAGCTGTTTTTT. Its translation: CASSFGQLRTGELFF.

V gene TRBV9 combines with J gene TRBJ1-1; no clear D. Germline V gene sequence: CDR1 SGDLS, CDR2 YYNGEE. The germline V and J ends were trimmed by 7 bases and 1 base, with 11 bases remaining between them. The CDR3 is 13 residues long. CDR3 sequence (DNA): TGTGCCAGCGCCACCGAGGGGAACACTGAAGCTTTCTTT. Its protein product is CASATEGNTEAFF.

J is TRBJ1-5 and V is TRBV19, with D perhaps matching TRBD1 (6 bases). Germline V gene data show CDR1 as LNHDA and CDR2 as SQIVND (reference sequence). The CDR3 runs 15 residues. V dropped 2 bases and J dropped 7 bases, with 15 bases sitting between them. The CDR3 DNA reads TGTGCCAGTAGTATACAACAGGGTTTCGGGCAGCCCCAGCATTTT. This sequence encodes CASSIQQGFGQPQHF.

This chain uses TRBV5-1 with TRBJ1-1; 8 bases align to TRBD1. CDR1 is SGHRS and CDR2 is YFSETQ in the germline V gene. The CDR3 contains 15 residues. The V gene end was trimmed by 2 bases and the J gene end by 1 base; junction bases not matched to a gene: 4. The CDR3 region has the DNA TGCGCCAGCAGCTTTGCAGGGGGCTCGAACACTGAAGCTTTCTTT. It codes for CASSFAGGSNTEAFF.

The chain employs TRBV2 and TRBJ1-5; D is undetermined. The germline V and J ends were trimmed by 4 bases and 5 bases, with 9 bases remaining between them. This CDR3 is 13 amino acids long. The germline CDR1 and CDR2 sequences are SNHLY and FYNNEI. This chain's CDR3 is CASSGPTHQPQHF. CDR3 coding DNA: TGTGCCAGCAGTGGTCCAACTCATCAGCCCCAGCATTTT.

The chain has TRBV7-6 and TRBJ2-7, with 7 bases that match TRBD1. Trimming removed 1 base from V and 6 bases from J; junction bases left unmatched: 6. The germline V gene has CDR1 SGHVS and CDR2 FNYEAQ. The length of the CDR3 is 14 residues. The CDR3 protein is CASSLVGGLGEQYF. In DNA form, the CDR3 reads TGTGCCAGCAGCTTAGTAGGGGGCTTGGGCGAGCAGTACTTC.

The chain links TRBV7-9 to TRBJ2-5, with D possibly being TRBD1 (5 bases). From germline, CDR1 is SEHNR and CDR2 FQNEAQ (reference sequence). V lost 5 bases to trimming and J lost 1 base, with 23 bases between them. CDR3 length equals 18 residues. Here the CDR3 DNA reads TGTGCCAGCAGCCCCGCCACCTGGTGGCAGGGTGGCCAAGAGACCCAGTACTTC. This sequence encodes CASSPATWWQGGQETQYF.

There are a few counts of this clone. The chain couples TRBV19 to TRBJ2-1; the D call may be TRBD1 or TRBD2 (5 bases each). The CDR3 length is 16 residues. CDR1 and CDR2 from the germline V gene are LNHDA and SQIVND (reference sequence). Trimming took off 3 bases at V and 3 bases at J, with 15 bases between the two ends. CDR3 residues: CASSMGRDRHYNEQFF. In nucleotides, the CDR3 is TGTGCCAGTAGTATGGGCCGGGACCGACACTACAATGAGCAGTTCTTC.

To note about this clone: A read error is possible here, since a much larger clone lies one base away. This same CDR3 is encoded by further DNA sequences in the sample. The chain employs TRBV11-2 and TRBJ2-7, with 7 positions matching TRBD1. The CDR3 is 14 residues long. After removal of 6 bases from V and 0 bases from J, the junction contained 5 bases not matched to a gene. CDR1 and CDR2 from the germline V gene are SGHAT and FQNNGV. CDR3 amino acids: CASSPRQGSYEQYF. The CDR3 coding sequence is TGTGCCAGCAGTCCCCGACAGGGCTCCTACGAGCAGTACTTC.

This clone showed up many times. As DNA, the CDR3 is TGTGCCAGCAGCTCACCGGGACGATTTGGCTATGGCTACACCTTC. Translated: CASSSPGRFGYGYTF. This sequence joins TRBV5-4 and TRBJ1-2, with D possibly TRBD1 on 5 matching bases. Germline values: CDR1 SGHNT, CDR2 YYREEE (reference sequence). V lost 3 bases and J 4 bases, leaving 16 bases between the germline ends. The CDR3 is 15 residues long.

The CDR3 region has the DNA TGCGCCAGCAGCCCGGACGTAACGACCTACGAGCAGTACTTC. Amino acid sequence: CASSPDVTTYEQYF. The V gene is TRBV5-1, the J gene TRBJ2-7; D remains unclear. The CDR3 consists of 14 residues. CDR1 is SGHRS and CDR2 is YFSETQ in the germline V gene. The V end was cut by 4 bases, the J end by 2 bases, with 13 bases between.